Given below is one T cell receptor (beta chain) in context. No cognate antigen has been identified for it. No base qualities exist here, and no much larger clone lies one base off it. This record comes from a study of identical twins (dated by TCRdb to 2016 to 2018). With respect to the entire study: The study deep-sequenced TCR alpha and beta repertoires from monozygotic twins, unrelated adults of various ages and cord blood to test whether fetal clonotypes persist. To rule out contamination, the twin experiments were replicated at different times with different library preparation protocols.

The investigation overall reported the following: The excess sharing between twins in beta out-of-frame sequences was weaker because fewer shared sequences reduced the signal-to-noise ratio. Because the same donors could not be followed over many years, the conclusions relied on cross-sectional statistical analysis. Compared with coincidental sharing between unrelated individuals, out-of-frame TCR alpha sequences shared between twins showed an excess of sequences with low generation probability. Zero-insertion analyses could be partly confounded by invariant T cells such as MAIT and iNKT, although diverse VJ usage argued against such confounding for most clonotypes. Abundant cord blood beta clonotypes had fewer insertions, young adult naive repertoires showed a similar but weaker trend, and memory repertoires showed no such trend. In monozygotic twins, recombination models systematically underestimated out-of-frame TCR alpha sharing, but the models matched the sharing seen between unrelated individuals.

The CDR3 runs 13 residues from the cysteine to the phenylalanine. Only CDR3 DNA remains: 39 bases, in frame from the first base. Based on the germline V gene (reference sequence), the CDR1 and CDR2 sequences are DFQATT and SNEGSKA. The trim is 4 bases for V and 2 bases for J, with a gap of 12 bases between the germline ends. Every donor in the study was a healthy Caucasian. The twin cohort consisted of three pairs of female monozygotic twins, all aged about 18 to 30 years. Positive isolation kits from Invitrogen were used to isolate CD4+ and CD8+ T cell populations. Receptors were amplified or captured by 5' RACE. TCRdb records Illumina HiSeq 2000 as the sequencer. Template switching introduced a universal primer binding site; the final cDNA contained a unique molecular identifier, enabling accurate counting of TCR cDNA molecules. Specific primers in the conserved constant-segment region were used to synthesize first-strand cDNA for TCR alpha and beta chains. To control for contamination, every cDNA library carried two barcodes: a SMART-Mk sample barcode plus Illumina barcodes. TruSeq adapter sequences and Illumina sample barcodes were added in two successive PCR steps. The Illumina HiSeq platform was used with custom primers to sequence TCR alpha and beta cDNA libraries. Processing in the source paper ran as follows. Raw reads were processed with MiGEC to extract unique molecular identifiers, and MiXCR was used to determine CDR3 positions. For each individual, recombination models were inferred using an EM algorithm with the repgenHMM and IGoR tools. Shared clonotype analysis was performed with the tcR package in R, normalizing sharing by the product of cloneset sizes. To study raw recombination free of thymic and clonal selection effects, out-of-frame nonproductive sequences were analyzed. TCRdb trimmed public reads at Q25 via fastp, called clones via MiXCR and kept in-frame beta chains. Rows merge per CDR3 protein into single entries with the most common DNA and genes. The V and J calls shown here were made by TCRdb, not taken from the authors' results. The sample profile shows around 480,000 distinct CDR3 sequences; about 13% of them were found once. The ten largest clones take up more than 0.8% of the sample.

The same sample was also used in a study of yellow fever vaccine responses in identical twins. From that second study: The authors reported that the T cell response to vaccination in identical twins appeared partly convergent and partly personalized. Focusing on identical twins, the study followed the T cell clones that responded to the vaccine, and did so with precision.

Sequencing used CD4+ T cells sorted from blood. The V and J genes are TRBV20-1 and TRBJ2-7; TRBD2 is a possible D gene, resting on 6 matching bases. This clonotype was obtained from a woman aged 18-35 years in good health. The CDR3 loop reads CSANSGRPYEQYF. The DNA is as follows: TGCAGTGCTAATAGCGGAAGGCCCTACGAGCAGTACTTC.